This TCR beta chain was observed in a study of blood T cell repertoires in COVID-19. The CDR3 is made up of 15 amino acids. V lost 6 bases and J lost 0, with 11 bases in between. Looked up from germline, CDR1 is MDHEN and CDR2 is SYDVKM. The data were produced by immunoSEQ multiplex PCR, yet TCRdb's version contains in-frame clones alone and is incomplete. The sample holds 150,000 to 200,000 clones, roughly 85% seen once. Sample: peripheral blood. The chain employs TRBV28 and TRBJ1-4, with D unresolved. This TCR was sampled from a woman aged 70 to 79 with acute or convalescent COVID-19. CDR3 residues: CASSLRTATNEKLFF. CDR3 nucleotide sequence: TGTGCCAGCAGCCTCAGGACTGCAACTAATGAAAAACTGTTTTTT. The whole variable domain, filled in from reference TRBV28 and TRBJ1-4, reads DVKVTQSSRYLVKRTGEKVFLECVQDMDHENMFWYRQDPGLGLRLIYFSYDVKMKEKGDIPEGYSVSREKKERFSLILESASTNQTSMYLCASSLRTATNEKLFFGSGTQLSVL.